This is a list of T cell receptor beta chains from one sample in a study of Graves' ophthalmopathy and Graves' hyperthyroidism. MiXCR, run by TCRdb on the multiplex PCR reads, gives a single entry per CDR3 protein. Here the sample spans roughly 400,000 distinct CDR3 sequences, approximately 15% being singletons. The sequenced sample was peripheral blood. Receptors originate from a woman between 18 and 29 years old with stable Graves' hyperthyroidism. CDR3s include the opening cysteine and the closing phenylalanine or tryptophan. D genes are given only for firm matches. Some rows mark clone size as missing; the rest say once, few, many or name a class of expanded clone.

j_call clone_size d_call v_call cdr3_nt cdr3_aa
TRBJ2-7 - - TRBV6-1 TGTGCCACGACGCGGTACGAGCAGTACTTC CATTRYEQYF
TRBJ2-4 many - TRBV12-3/TRBV12-4 TGTGCCAGCAGCACCACGAACAGAGGCGCGTACATTCAGTACTTC CASSTTNRGAYIQYF
TRBJ1-5 - - TRBV12-3/TRBV12-4 TGTGCCAGCAGCAGGCGGAGCAATCAGCCCCAGCATTTT CASSRRSNQPQHF
TRBJ2-6 few - TRBV6-2/TRBV6-3 TGTGCCAGCAGTTCCTTTTTGGGGGATAGCTCTGGGGCCAACGTCCTGACTTTC CASSSFLGDSSGANVLTF
TRBJ2-7 - TRBD1 TRBV28 TGTGCCAGCAGCAACAGGGGAAGTACCTACGAGCAGTACTTC CASSNRGSTYEQYF
TRBJ1-5 many - TRBV10-1 TGCGCCAGCAGTGACGTGGGGTTTCATAGCAATCAGCCCCAGCATTTT CASSDVGFHSNQPQHF
TRBJ2-2 many - TRBV27 TGTGCCAGCAGTTTGGGATCCCCCGGGGAGCTGTTTTTT CASSLGSPGELFF
TRBJ2-5 many TRBD2 TRBV7-3 TGTGCCAGCAGCGAGCTAGCGGGGGTAATGGAGACCCAGTACTTC CASSELAGVMETQYF
TRBJ2-2 few - TRBV4-1 TGCGCCAGCAGCCGGCCCTCATTCGGGGAGCTGTTTTTT CASSRPSFGELFF
TRBJ1-1 many TRBD1 TRBV27 TGTGCCAGCACCTGGACAGGGGGCCGGACTGAAGCTTTCTTT CASTWTGGRTEAFF
TRBJ1-2 many - TRBV7-3 TGTGCCAGCAGCTTAAGTTCTGCTGACTATGGCTACACCTTC CASSLSSADYGYTF
TRBJ2-7 many TRBD2 TRBV10-2 TGCGCCAGCAGACAGACTAGCGGGGCGGGGGAGCAGTACTTC CASRQTSGAGEQYF
TRBJ1-1 many - TRBV25-1 TGTGCCAGCACAGGGCGGGCTGAAGCTTTCTTT CASTGRAEAFF
TRBJ2-7 many TRBD2 TRBV2 TGTGCCAGCAGTCCGGCTAGCGGGGCCACCTACGAGCAGTACTTC CASSPASGATYEQYF
TRBJ1-1 many - TRBV7-3 TGTGCCAGCAGCTTAGGGGGCGAGAAGGCTTTCTTT CASSLGGEKAFF
TRBJ2-7 many TRBD1 TRBV2 TGTGCCAGCAGCGCCAAACAGGGGGACGAGCAGTACTTC CASSAKQGDEQYF
TRBJ1-1 many TRBD1 TRBV15 TGTGCCACCAGCCCCGACAGGGTAACTGAAGCTTTCTTT CATSPDRVTEAFF
TRBJ1-6 many - TRBV7-9 TGTGCCAGCAGTTCTGACATAGGGTCTGGTAATTCACCCCTCCACTTT CASSSDIGSGNSPLHF
TRBJ1-1 many TRBD1 TRBV12-3/TRBV12-4 TGTGCCAGCAGTATCAGATCAGGGGGGCCTAGTCGGGGCACTGAAGCTTTCTTT CASSIRSGGPSRGTEAFF
TRBJ2-7 many - TRBV20-1 TGCAGTGCTATGAGCGGTGCCACCTACGAGCAGTACTTC CSAMSGATYEQYF
TRBJ1-2 many - TRBV13 TGTGCCAGCAGCTCCCAGATGGGAGGGTGGAGTGGCTACACCTTC CASSSQMGGWSGYTF
TRBJ2-7 many - TRBV20-1 TGCAGTGCTAGGTTTCGGGGATCCTACGAGCAGTACTTC CSARFRGSYEQYF
TRBJ1-6 many TRBD1 TRBV6-5 TGTGCCAGCAGCTTTCCCCGGACAGGGAGCGGCTCACCCCTCCACTTT CASSFPRTGSGSPLHF
TRBJ2-5 few - TRBV20-1 TGCAGTGCTAGAGATGAGTTGGGCTACCAAGAGACCCAGTACTTC CSARDELGYQETQYF
TRBJ1-2 many TRBD1 TRBV20-1 TGCAGTGCTGAAGACAGGGACTATGGCTACACCTTC CSAEDRDYGYTF
TRBJ2-5 - TRBD2 TRBV7-2 TGTGCCAGCAGCGCCGGGGGGGCCATTGAGACCCAGTACTTC CASSAGGAIETQYF
TRBJ1-6 many - TRBV12-3/TRBV12-4 TGTGCCAGCAGTTCCCGGCCGCTGGGTTCACCCCTCCACTTT CASSSRPLGSPLHF
TRBJ1-2 many TRBD1 TRBV24-1 TGTGCCACCAGTGAGAATTATACCCCGGGACAGGGATTCTATGGCTACACCTTC CATSENYTPGQGFYGYTF
TRBJ1-3 few - TRBV7-8 TGTGCCAGCAGCTTAAGACAGGCAAGAAACACCATATATTTT CASSLRQARNTIYF
TRBJ1-2 many - TRBV5-1 TGCGCCAGCAGCTTGGCCGGGCAGGTAGACTATGGCTACACCTTC CASSLAGQVDYGYTF
TRBJ1-1 - - TRBV27 TGTGCCAGCAGTCCCAGGACAGTGGCTGAAGCTTTCTTT CASSPRTVAEAFF
TRBJ1-2 many - TRBV7-2 TGTGCCAGCAGCTCAGTGGGGCGCATGAATGGCTACACCTTC CASSSVGRMNGYTF
TRBJ2-7 few TRBD1 TRBV20-1 TGCAGTGCTCGACCGGGACAGGCGGCCTCCTACGAGCAGTACTTC CSARPGQAASYEQYF
TRBJ1-2 many TRBD1 TRBV20-1 TGCAGTGCTAGAGTATGGGCAGGGGGTTATGGCTACACCTTC CSARVWAGGYGYTF
TRBJ1-1 many - TRBV2 TGTGCCAGCAGTGAGTTCACTGAAGCTTTCTTT CASSEFTEAFF
TRBJ2-3 - - TRBV5-1 TGCGCCAGCAGCTTGGATTGGCGACGTAGCACAGATACGCAGTATTTT CASSLDWRRSTDTQYF